Following are 29 T cell receptor beta chains from one sample sequenced in a study of CD8 T cells in ankylosing spondylitis. Using its own MiXCR run on the 5' RACE reads, TCRdb lists one record per CDR3 protein. The sample consists of about 110,000 distinct CDR3 sequences, about 25% of them appearing once. Sequences were obtained from synovial fluid, either unsorted or a sorted T cell fraction (not recorded which). Receptor source: a male donor with ankylosing spondylitis.

This clonotype was observed a few times. The genes are TRBV7-9 and TRBJ2-7; 7 bases are a match to TRBD1. J was trimmed by 0 bases and V by 2 bases; bases with no gene match: 1. The germline gives CDR1 SEHNR, CDR2 FQNEAQ (reference sequence). The CDR3 extends over 14 amino acids. The CDR3 DNA reads TGTGCCAGCAGCTTATGGACAGGCTCCTACGAGCAGTACTTC. Translating gives CASSLWTGSYEQYF.

The V gene is TRBV7-9, the J gene TRBJ2-1; either TRBD1 or TRBD2 may fit D (5 bases each). The CDR3 is made up of 13 amino acids. CDR1 SEHNR and CDR2 FQNEAQ come from the germline V gene (reference sequence). Trimming took 0 bases from V and 8 from J, leaving 8 bases between them. The CDR3 DNA reads TGTGCCAGCAGCTTAGCGAGGGGTGATGAGCAGTTCTTC. This gives the protein CASSLARGDEQFF.

This clonotype has a handful of counts. The rearrangement uses TRBV7-9 and TRBJ1-2, with unresolved D. Trimming shortened V by 5 bases and J by 3 bases, and 10 bases separated the two germline ends. The CDR3 has 13 amino acids. CDR1 is SEHNR and CDR2 is FQNEAQ in the germline V gene (reference sequence). For the CDR3, the DNA is TGTGCCAGCAGCCCACCCGGAGACTATGGCTACACCTTC. Protein sequence: CASSPPGDYGYTF.

There are many counts of this clonotype. V gene TRBV12-3 or TRBV12-4 combines with J gene TRBJ2-2; weak D call: TRBD1 (6 bases). Trimming stripped 4 bases from V and 0 bases from J, with 12 bases between. This CDR3 region has 16 residues. CDR3 sequence reads: CASSSRTVTNTGELFF. The CDR3, as DNA: TGTGCCAGCAGTTCCAGGACAGTCACGAACACCGGGGAGCTGTTTTTT.

This chain uses TRBV2 with TRBJ1-2; D may be TRBD1 (5 bases). Per germline, CDR1 SNHLY and CDR2 FYNNEI. The CDR3 has 13 amino acids. V was cut by 7 bases and J by 6 bases, with 15 bases left in between. CDR3 DNA sequence: TGTGCCAGCACCGAGGGGCGGAGAGATGGCTACACCTTC. Translated: CASTEGRRDGYTF.

J is TRBJ2-3 and V is TRBV20-1; D unresolved. Germline lookup yields CDR1 DFQATT and CDR2 SNEGSKA (reference sequence). The CDR3 has 15 amino acids. With 1 base removed from V and 2 bases from J, the gap between germline ends came to 13 bases. DNA for the CDR3: TGCAGTGCTAGAGTGCCAGGCAGATACACAGATACGCAGTATTTT. Translated, it gives CSARVPGRYTDTQYF.

In this sample, this clonotype turned up a few times. The chain combines TRBV27 with TRBJ2-7, with 8 bases aligning to TRBD1. Losses at the gene ends were 6 bases for V and 5 bases for J; bases not matched to a gene: 6. This CDR3 region has 13 residues. CDR1 and CDR2 (germline): MNHEY, SMNVEV (reference sequence). The CDR3 region has the DNA TGTGCCAGCAGACCGGACAGGGCACACGAGCAGTACGTC. This gives the protein CASRPDRAHEQYV.

This clonotype has only one observation. The V call is TRBV7-9, the J call TRBJ2-1; tentatively, D is TRBD1 or TRBD2 (5 bases each). The germline CDR1 and CDR2 sequences are SEHNR and FQNEAQ (reference sequence). Trimming shortened V by 2 bases and J by 8 bases, and 16 bases separated the two germline ends. The CDR3 runs 15 residues. The CDR3 loop is CASSLLGREQDEQFF. In nucleotides, the CDR3 is TGTGCCAGCAGCTTATTGGGCAGGGAGCAAGATGAGCAGTTCTTC.

The chain recombines TRBV18 with TRBJ1-1; D may be TRBD1 (6 bases). From germline, CDR1 is KGHSH and CDR2 LQKENI. The CDR3 spans 15 residues. Trimming cost V 3 bases and J 5 bases, with 16 bases left between them. Here the CDR3 DNA reads TGTGCCAGCTCACCCGGAACGGGGGCGCAGACTGAAGCTTTCTTT. Translated: CASSPGTGAQTEAFF.

This clonotype appeared many times. V is TRBV3-1 and J is TRBJ2-1; 8 bases match TRBD1. This CDR3 region has 16 residues. V gave up 3 bases and J gave up 4 bases; unmatched junction bases: 8. CDR1 is LGHDT and CDR2 is YNNKEL in the germline V gene (reference sequence). CDR3 amino acids: CASSQAGTGQYNEQFF. CDR3 in DNA: TGTGCCAGCAGCCAGGCCGGGACAGGACAATACAATGAGCAGTTCTTC.

The V and J genes are TRBV15 and TRBJ2-3, with 10 bases lining up with TRBD1. Germline V lookup: CDR1 LNHNV, CDR2 YYDKDF (reference sequence). The CDR3 totals 19 residues. The V segment lost 5 bases and the J segment 2 bases; nucleotides outside the gene matches: 16. CDR3 sequence reads: CATSGRRDRGGAPTDTQYF. The CDR3 region has the DNA TGTGCCACCAGCGGGAGGCGGGACAGGGGAGGTGCCCCCACAGATACGCAGTATTTT.

This clonotype is a singleton in its sample. The chain recombines TRBV7-9 with TRBJ2-5, with 7 bases that match TRBD1. The CDR3 spans 14 residues. Germline lookup yields CDR1 SEHNR and CDR2 FQNEAQ (reference sequence). The ends lost 8 bases at V and 3 bases at J; junction bases unmatched: 9. CDR3: CASQKGASEETQYF. Written as DNA, the CDR3 is TGTGCCAGCCAGAAGGGGGCTAGTGAAGAGACCCAGTACTTC.

CDR3 residues: CASSAGLAGDETQYF. CDR3 in DNA: TGTGCCAGCAGCGCGGGACTAGCGGGAGACGAGACCCAGTACTTC. The chain uses TRBV9 and TRBJ2-5; 14 bases are shared with TRBD2. The CDR3 extends over 15 amino acids. Germline trimming cut 3 bases from V and 5 bases from J; bases unmatched to any gene: 3. Per germline, CDR1 SGDLS and CDR2 YYNGEE. The whole variable domain, filled in from reference TRBV9 and TRBJ2-5, reads DSGVTQTPKHLITATGQRVTLRCSPRSGDLSVYWYQQSLDQGLQFLIQYYNGEERAKGNILERFSAQQFPDLHSELNLSSLELGDSALYFCASSAGLAGDETQYFGPGTRLLVL.

Many counts were recorded for this clonotype. The J gene is TRBJ2-3, the V gene TRBV20-1; the D gene is possibly TRBD2 (5 bases). CDR3 length equals 13 residues. V was pared by 5 bases and J by 3 bases, with 12 bases between. From germline, CDR1 is DFQATT and CDR2 SNEGSKA (reference sequence). CDR3 sequence: CSAEGWWTDTQYF. DNA for the CDR3: TGCAGTGCTGAGGGCTGGTGGACAGATACGCAGTATTTT.

This clonotype showed up just a few times. The chain employs TRBV20-1 and TRBJ1-4; D gene uncertain. V was trimmed by 0 bases and J by 3 bases, leaving 11 bases between them. Germline values: CDR1 DFQATT, CDR2 SNEGSKA (reference sequence). The CDR3 totals 15 residues. The CDR3 reads CSARDHRTSNEKLFF. The CDR3 coding sequence is TGCAGTGCTAGAGACCACCGGACCTCTAATGAAAAACTGTTTTTT.

This clonotype was detected once. The chain couples TRBV3-1 to TRBJ2-7; D is unclear. The V gene lost 0 bases and the J gene lost 5 bases, with 5 bases spanning the gap. This CDR3 has 12 amino acids. Looked up from germline, CDR1 is LGHDT and CDR2 is YNNKEL (reference sequence). CDR3 sequence: CASSQDPHEQYF. The CDR3 DNA is TGTGCCAGCAGCCAAGATCCCCACGAGCAGTACTTC.

The chain couples TRBV20-1 to TRBJ2-5; a weak D match, TRBD2 (5 bases). V lost 2 bases to trimming and J lost 1 base, with 17 bases between them. CDR1 and CDR2 (germline): DFQATT, SNEGSKA (reference sequence). The CDR3 runs 16 residues. The CDR3 coding sequence is TGCAGTGCTAGATCGCAACTAGACTCCACCCAAGAGACCCAGTACTTC. This gives the protein CSARSQLDSTQETQYF.

This chain connects TRBV4-1 to TRBJ1-5; D uncertain. V lost 0 bases and J 6 bases, leaving 6 bases between the germline ends. Germline CDR1 and CDR2: MGHRA and YSYEKL. This CDR3 has 13 amino acids. CDR3 residues: CASSQESSQPQHF. As DNA, the CDR3 is TGCGCCAGCAGCCAAGAAAGTTCTCAGCCCCAGCATTTT.

DNA for the CDR3: TGTGCCAGCAGCATCACTAGCGGAACCTACGAGCAGTACGTC. Its translation: CASSITSGTYEQYV. This sequence joins TRBV7-8 and TRBJ2-7, with 8 bases aligning to TRBD2. The CDR3 consists of 14 residues. The V gene end was trimmed by 5 bases and the J gene end by 2 bases; junction bases not matched to a gene: 5. Germline CDR1 is SGHVS and CDR2 is FQNEAQ.

This clonotype was observed a handful of times. The V call is TRBV11-2, the J call TRBJ2-7; no clear D. Trimming left V 5 bases short and J 6 bases short, with 17 bases between. This CDR3 comprises 14 residues. Germline CDR1 and CDR2: SGHAT and FQNNGV. CDR3 bases: TGTGCCAGCAGCCAAGAGCCGAGATCCACCGAGCAGTACGTC. Amino acid sequence: CASSQEPRSTEQYV.

This clonotype was observed a few times. The chain joins TRBV6-2 or TRBV6-3 to TRBJ2-7; unclear D gene. The CDR3 totals 15 residues. V was trimmed by 2 bases and J by 0 bases, leaving 11 bases between them. Germline V gene data show CDR1 as MNHEY and CDR2 as SVGEGT. CDR3 sequence: CASSYLLDSSYEQYF. In nucleotides, the CDR3 is TGTGCCAGCAGTTACCTACTGGATAGCTCCTACGAGCAGTACTTC.

CDR3 sequence (DNA): TGTGCCAGCAGTTTTGTTCTCATTAGAGATGAGCAGTTCTTC. Its translation: CASSFVLIRDEQFF. The J gene is TRBJ2-1, the V gene TRBV12-3 or TRBV12-4; D not resolved. CDR3 size: 14 residues. V shed 3 bases and J shed 8 bases, with 14 bases lying between them.

A few counts support this clonotype. The rearrangement links TRBV28 to TRBJ1-1; D is ambiguous. The length of the CDR3 is 14 residues. V lost 4 bases, J lost 1 base, and 10 bases lay in between. The V gene's germline CDR1 is MDHEN and CDR2 SYDVKM. The CDR3 DNA reads TGTGCCAGCAGTTCCCCTCCATGGAACACTGAAGCTTTCTTT. Translation: CASSSPPWNTEAFF.

This clonotype was picked up a small number of times. This chain uses TRBV20-1 with TRBJ1-2, with a weak D call TRBD1 (5 bases). Trimming took off 3 bases at V and 5 bases at J, with 10 bases between the two ends. Germline CDR1 reads DFQATT; CDR2 reads SNEGSKA (reference sequence). The CDR3 contains 12 residues. CDR3 amino acids: CSASQGDYGYTF. The CDR3 region has the DNA TGCAGTGCTAGTCAGGGCGATTATGGCTACACCTTC.

This clonotype was observed at least ten times. V usage is TRBV30 and J usage is TRBJ1-1, with D tentatively TRBD1 (5 bases). The CDR3 runs to 13 residues. The V end was cut by 4 bases, the J end by 5 bases, with 14 bases between. The germline gives CDR1 GTSNPN, CDR2 SVGIG (reference sequence). The chain's CDR3 is CAWIRKGATEAFF. The CDR3 coding sequence is TGTGCCTGGATTCGAAAAGGGGCGACTGAAGCTTTCTTT.

This clonotype turned up a few times. A clone one base away is much larger, so this may be a read error. The genes are TRBV20-1 and TRBJ2-1, with D perhaps assigned TRBD1 or TRBD2 (6 bases each). The CDR3 is made up of 17 amino acids. Per the germline V gene, CDR1 is DFQATT and CDR2 is SNEGSKA (reference sequence). DNA for the CDR3: TGCTGTGCTAGAGATCGGGGGCCAAGAAGCTCCTACAATGAGCAGTTCTTC. Protein product: CCARDRGPRSSYNEQFF.

The chain joins TRBV9 to TRBJ1-1, with 7 bases fitting TRBD1. This CDR3 has 14 residues. Trimming at V came to 0 bases and at J to 1 base, leaving 0 bases not matched to a gene. Germline V gene lookup returns CDR1 SGDLS and CDR2 YYNGEE. The CDR3 protein is CASSVGQGNTEAFF. As DNA, the CDR3 is TGTGCCAGCAGCGTAGGACAGGGGAACACTGAAGCTTTCTTT.

There are a few counts of this clonotype. The rearrangement links TRBV28 to TRBJ2-5, with 7 bases fitting TRBD1. J gave up 5 bases and V 9 bases, and 9 bases lay outside the gene matches. CDR3 size: 13 residues. The germline V gene has CDR1 MDHEN and CDR2 SYDVKM. CDR3: CASRSGQLETQYF. In nucleotides, the CDR3 is TGTGCCAGTCGATCGGGACAGCTTGAGACCCAGTACTTC.

V gene TRBV6-2 or TRBV6-3 combines with J gene TRBJ2-3; 13 nucleotides align to TRBD2. V was clipped by 1 base and J by 5 bases; unmatched bases: 3. Germline CDR1 MNHEY, CDR2 SVGEGT. The CDR3 covers 16 residues. CDR3 DNA sequence: TGTGCCAGCAGTTACTGGCGGACTAGCGGGAGAGATACGCAGTATTTT. Translating it yields CASSYWRTSGRDTQYF.